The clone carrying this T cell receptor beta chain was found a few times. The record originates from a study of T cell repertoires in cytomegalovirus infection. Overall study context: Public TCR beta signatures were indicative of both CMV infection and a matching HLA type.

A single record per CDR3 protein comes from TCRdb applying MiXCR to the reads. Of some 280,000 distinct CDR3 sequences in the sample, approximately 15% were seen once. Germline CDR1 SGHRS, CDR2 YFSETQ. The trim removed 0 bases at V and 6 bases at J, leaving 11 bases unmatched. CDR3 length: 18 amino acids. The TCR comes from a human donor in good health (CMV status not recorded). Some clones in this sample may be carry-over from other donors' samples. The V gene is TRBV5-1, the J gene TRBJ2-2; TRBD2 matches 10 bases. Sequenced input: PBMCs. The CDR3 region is CASSLDLGASGGSGELFF. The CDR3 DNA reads TGCGCCAGCAGCTTGGATCTTGGTGCTAGCGGGGGTTCCGGGGAGCTGTTTTTT.